Listed below are T cell receptor beta chains from one sample, sequenced in a study of T cell changes during pregnancy in multiple sclerosis. The method was immunoSEQ multiplex PCR; TCRdb's version includes in-frame clones alone and lacks a portion of them. Of tens of thousands of clones listed, 80% to 90% are singletons. Sequencing used CD4+ T cells from peripheral blood mononuclear cells, obtained in the first trimester of pregnancy. The receptors were gathered from a female donor with multiple sclerosis, enrolled in a pregnancy study. Both conserved end residues are part of each CDR3. The D gene is left open where the match is weak. Some rows have no size entry. The others give once, few or many, or a class for an expanded clone.

>TRBV7-3|.|TRBJ1-2|TRBD1
CASSFDGPGTGYGYTF
TGTGCCAGCAGCTTCGACGGTCCGGGGACAGGGTACGGCTACACCTTC
>TRBV6-4|.|TRBJ2-2|.
CASSDQLWTGELFF
TGTGCCAGCAGTGACCAACTCTGGACCGGGGAGCTGTTTTTT
>TRBV14|.|TRBJ2-3|.
CASSQDFGRSTDTQYF
TGTGCCAGCAGCCAAGACTTTGGCAGATCCACAGATACGCAGTATTTT
>TRBV10-3|.|TRBJ2-2|.
CATSRRTESNTGELFF
TGTGCCACAAGCAGAAGGACAGAATCGAACACCGGGGAGCTGTTTTTT
>TRBV18|.|TRBJ1-2|TRBD1
CASSPGQGSGYTF
TGTGCCAGCTCACCCGGACAGGGGTCTGGCTACACCTTC
>TRBV6-6|.|TRBJ2-1|.
CASSPLYEQFF
TGTGCCAGCAGTCCCCTGTATGAGCAGTTCTTC
>TRBV19|.|TRBJ1-2|TRBD1
CASSRSDRASGYTF
TGTGCCAGTAGCCGCTCGGACAGGGCGAGTGGCTACACCTTC
>TRBV4-1|.|TRBJ2-1|TRBD2
CASSPLAGFYNEQFF
TGCGCCAGCAGCCCTCTAGCGGGGTTCTACAATGAGCAGTTCTTC
>TRBV4-2|.|TRBJ2-1|TRBD2
CASSRPGTSGYNEQFF
TGTGCCAGCAGCCGCCCCGGGACTAGCGGCTACAATGAGCAGTTCTTC
>TRBV20-1|.|TRBJ2-3|.
CSAGTTDTQYF
TGCAGTGCAGGGACAACAGATACGCAGTATTTT
>TRBV6-5|.|TRBJ2-7|.
CASSYSGGRGHYEQYF
TGTGCCAGCAGTTACTCGGGCGGCAGGGGTCACTACGAGCAGTACTTC
>TRBV7-6|once|TRBJ1-3|.
CASSPAGGISGNTIYF
TGTGCCAGCAGCCCCGCGGGGGGCATCTCTGGAAACACCATATATTTT
>TRBV25-1|.|TRBJ2-3|.
CASRTHGSTDTQYF
TGTGCCAGCAGGACTCACGGGAGCACAGATACGCAGTATTTT
>TRBV19|.|TRBJ1-6|.
CASSHLDRNSPLHF
TGTGCCAGTAGCCATCTAGACAGGAATTCACCCCTCCACTTT
>TRBV6-5|.|TRBJ1-1|TRBD1
CASSLDRVNTEAFF
TGTGCCAGCAGCTTAGACAGGGTGAACACTGAAGCTTTCTTT
>TRBV4-3|.|TRBJ2-4|.
CASSAGDLAKNIQYF
TGCGCCAGCAGCGCAGGGGATCTAGCCAAAAACATTCAGTACTTC
>TRBV28|once|TRBJ2-1|TRBD2
CASSSSGTFGYNEQFF
TGTGCCAGCAGTTCGAGCGGGACCTTCGGGTACAATGAGCAGTTCTTC
>TRBV27|.|TRBJ2-1|TRBD2
CASQNSLGTSGGTRDEQFF
TGTGCCAGCCAAAACTCCCTGGGGACTAGCGGGGGGACGAGGGATGAGCAGTTCTTC
>TRBV7-9|once|TRBJ2-1|.
CASSPQFF
TGTGCCAGCAGCCCACAGTTCTTC
>TRBV19|few|TRBJ1-1|.
CASSIPNMNTEAFF
TGTGCCAGTAGTATCCCCAACATGAACACTGAAGCTTTCTTT
>TRBV6-1|.|TRBJ1-1|.
CASSDGDTEAFF
TGTGCCAGCAGTGACGGGGACACTGAAGCTTTCTTT
>TRBV5-1|.|TRBJ2-7|TRBD2
CASSSTPSGRNYEQYF
TGCGCCAGCAGCTCAACCCCCAGCGGGAGGAATTACGAGCAGTACTTC
>TRBV27|.|TRBJ2-7|.
CASSFWTGVVFEQYF
TGTGCCAGCAGTTTCTGGACGGGAGTTGTCTTCGAGCAGTACTTC
>TRBV6-5|.|TRBJ1-2|TRBD1
CASSATGVHGYTF
TGTGCCAGCAGTGCCACAGGGGTTCATGGCTACACCTTC
>TRBV7-3|.|TRBJ2-5|.
CASSFRGGKETQYF
TGTGCCAGCAGCTTTCGCGGCGGAAAAGAGACCCAGTACTTC
>TRBV9|.|TRBJ2-5|TRBD2
CASSVRRGGQETQYF
TGTGCCAGCAGCGTACGACGGGGGGGCCAGGAGACCCAGTACTTC
>TRBV7-2|.|TRBJ2-7|TRBD2
CASSSSGRAWSYEQYF
TGTGCCAGCAGTTCTAGCGGGAGGGCTTGGTCCTACGAGCAGTACTTC
>TRBV30|.|TRBJ2-3|.
CAWSPLTPEVVQYF
TGTGCCTGGAGTCCCCTCACACCGGAGGTCGTGCAGTATTTT
>TRBV5-4|.|TRBJ1-2|.
CASSMDRNYGYTF
TGTGCCAGCAGCATGGACAGAAACTATGGCTACACCTTC
>TRBV19|.|TRBJ2-4|.
CASSIGQGRDIQYF
TGTGCCAGTAGTATAGGGCAGGGTAGGGACATTCAGTACTTC
>TRBV5-5|.|TRBJ1-2|TRBD1
CASGNPRDSNYGYTF
TGTGCCAGCGGAAACCCGAGGGACAGTAACTATGGCTACACCTTC
>TRBV19|medium-sized|TRBJ1-2|TRBD1
CASSINDRVGYTF
TGTGCCAGTAGTATCAACGACAGGGTTGGCTACACCTTC
>TRBV4-1|.|TRBJ1-3|.
CASSDLTGPSGNTIYF
TGCGCCAGCAGCGACCTGACAGGACCTTCTGGAAACACCATATATTTT
>TRBV11-2|medium-sized|TRBJ2-2|.
CASSRGGIGELFF
TGTGCCAGCAGCCGTGGGGGGATCGGGGAGCTGTTTTTT
>TRBV18|few|TRBJ2-3|.
CASSPNVGATDTQYF
TGTGCCAGCTCACCAAACGTAGGGGCCACAGATACGCAGTATTTT
>TRBV7-9|.|TRBJ2-3|.
CASSYSGDTQYF
TGTGCCAGCAGCTACTCAGGGGATACGCAGTATTTT
>TRBV5-1|.|TRBJ2-7|TRBD1
CASSPGQGNNEQYF
TGCGCCAGCAGCCCGGGACAGGGGAATAACGAGCAGTACTTC
>TRBV18|.|TRBJ2-7|.
CASSPRASGDYEQYF
TGTGCCAGCTCACCACGCGCGTCGGGGGACTACGAGCAGTACTTC
>TRBV19|.|TRBJ1-4|.
CASGDTGFGSEKLFF
TGTGCCAGTGGCGATACGGGGTTTGGGAGTGAAAAACTGTTTTTT
>TRBV28|.|TRBJ1-2|.
CASSFSGRIYGYTF
TGTGCCAGCAGTTTTTCGGGGAGAATCTATGGCTACACCTTC
>TRBV2|.|TRBJ2-1|TRBD2
CASKSSGRFEQFF
TGTGCCAGCAAGTCTAGCGGGAGGTTTGAGCAGTTCTTC